Following are 8 T cell receptor beta chains from one sample sequenced in a study of T cell repertoires in cytomegalovirus infection. TCRdb re-derived calls from the reads in MiXCR, one entry per CDR3 protein. The data show about 830,000 distinct CDR3 sequences, with about 31% seen just once and roughly 12% held by the top ten. What these receptors recognize is not known. The source material was cultured CD8+ T cells from PBMCs, sampled from culture after CMV antigen stimulation. All receptors come from a human donor in good health (CMV status not recorded). Some clones in this sample may be carry-over from other donors' samples.

The table lists this clonotype with many counts. The chain links TRBV7-2 to TRBJ1-5; D is possibly TRBD1 (6 bases). The CDR3 totals 15 residues. V was cut by 7 bases and J by 0 bases, with 13 bases left in between. Germline V gene sequence: CDR1 SGHTA, CDR2 FQGNSA. The CDR3 protein is CASTLDRYSNQPQHF. CDR3 DNA: TGTGCCAGCACCCTCGACAGGTATAGCAATCAGCCCCAGCATTTT.

Only a few counts were recorded for this clonotype. The chain employs TRBV6-1 and TRBJ2-3; D not certain. Germline V gene lookup returns CDR1 MNHNS and CDR2 SASEGT. CDR3 length equals 14 residues. With 0 bases removed from V and 8 bases from J, the gap between germline ends came to 12 bases. CDR3 sequence reads: CASSEAVDEVTQYF. The CDR3 coding sequence is TGTGCCAGCAGTGAAGCGGTGGATGAAGTTACGCAGTATTTT.

This sequence joins TRBV7-9 and TRBJ2-7; D is unclear. Germline lookup yields CDR1 SEHNR and CDR2 FQNEAQ (reference sequence). With 5 bases removed from V and 2 bases from J, the gap between germline ends came to 10 bases. The CDR3 length is 13 residues. CDR3 sequence reads: CASSPPLAYEQYF. The CDR3 nucleotides are TGTGCCAGCAGCCCGCCGTTGGCCTACGAGCAGTACTTC.

The table lists this clonotype with many counts. The chain couples TRBV12-3 or TRBV12-4 to TRBJ1-2; 9 positions match TRBD1. This CDR3 comprises 14 residues. V lost 5 bases to trimming and J lost 7 bases; unmatched junction nucleotides: 8. The CDR3 loop is CASSIGQGSSGYTF. The CDR3 bases are TGTGCCAGCAGTATTGGACAGGGGTCTTCTGGCTACACCTTC.

This rearrangement joins TRBV3-1 to TRBJ2-3; 8 nucleotides align to TRBD2. The CDR3 spans 18 residues. After removal of 4 bases from V and 2 bases from J, the junction contained 14 bases not matched to a gene. Germline V gene sequence: CDR1 LGHDT, CDR2 YNNKEL (reference sequence). The CDR3 nucleotides are TGTGCCAGCAGCCCCCGGGGGGGCCTACCCAGGCACACAGATACGCAGTATTTT. The encoded protein is CASSPRGGLPRHTDTQYF.

This clonotype was counted at least ten times. The chain combines TRBV7-8 with TRBJ1-2, with TRBD1 as a possible D gene (6 bases). Germline CDR1 reads SGHVS; CDR2 reads FQNEAQ. Deletions cut 5 bases from V and 5 bases from J, with 18 bases between. There are 15 residues in the CDR3. For the CDR3, the DNA is TGTGCCAGCAGCCCCGACAGGAGTCCCTTTTATGGCTACACCTTC. Translating it yields CASSPDRSPFYGYTF.

The chain has TRBV2 and TRBJ1-2; a weak D match, TRBD1 (6 bases). There are 15 residues in the CDR3. Germline V gene lookup returns CDR1 SNHLY and CDR2 FYNNEI. Trimming left V 6 bases short and J 5 bases short, with 19 bases between. The CDR3 here is CASSERGDTFYGYTF. In nucleotides, the CDR3 is TGTGCCAGCAGCGAACGCGGGGACACCTTTTATGGCTACACCTTC.

V gene TRBV6-5 combines with J gene TRBJ2-6; 13 nucleotides agree with TRBD2. The germline V gene has CDR1 MNHEY and CDR2 SVGAGI. V lost 4 bases, J lost 0 bases, and 9 bases stayed unmatched. The CDR3 is made up of 20 amino acids. CDR3 in amino acids: CASSFTSGGAPSSGANVLTF. For the CDR3, the DNA is TGTGCCAGCAGTTTCACTAGCGGGGGGGCCCCGAGCTCTGGGGCCAACGTCCTGACTTTC.